A selection of T cell receptor beta chains follows, all from one sample in a study of cytomegalovirus exposure and HLA in healthy donors. Generated by immunoSEQ multiplex PCR, the TCRdb table keeps only in-frame clones and is missing some. The data contain some 170,000 clones, roughly 82% of them singletons. Sequencing was done on a sample of PBMCs. The receptors come from a girl between 5 and 17 years old in good health and CMV-seropositive. The CDR3 runs from the conserved cysteine through the conserved F or W. D genes are given only for firm matches. Clone size is not always given. Where it is, it says once, few, many or a class for expanded clones.

clone_size	cdr3_length	v_call	j_call	d_call	cdr3_aa	cdr3_nt
.	17	TRBV5-1	TRBJ2-4	TRBD2	CASSLELAGAGKNIQYF	TGCGCCAGCAGCTTGGAACTAGCGGGAGCGGGCAAAAACATTCAGTACTTC
.	14	TRBV7-9	TRBJ1-4	TRBD1	CASSFAGGYEKLFF	TGTGCCAGCAGCTTCGCAGGGGGCTATGAAAAACTGTTTTTT
few	15	TRBV28	TRBJ1-1	.	CASSPAQAPNTEAFF	TGTGCCAGCAGTCCGGCACAGGCCCCGAACACTGAAGCTTTCTTT
.	17	TRBV11-2	TRBJ2-3	TRBD1	CASSLPQSGTVTDTQYF	TGTGCCAGCAGCCTACCCCAATCTGGGACAGTCACAGATACGCAGTATTTT
.	11	TRBV28	TRBJ1-2	.	CASSLSQGYTF	TGTGCCAGCAGTTTATCCCAGGGCTACACCTTC
few	16	TRBV27	TRBJ2-5	TRBD1	CASSPRGTGGTETQYF	TGTGCCAGCAGCCCCCGCGGGACAGGGGGCACAGAGACCCAGTACTTC
.	13	TRBV29-1	TRBJ1-1	.	CSVWAREGTEAFF	TGCAGCGTCTGGGCCAGGGAAGGCACTGAAGCTTTCTTT
.	17	TRBV5-1	TRBJ2-5	TRBD2	CASSLVSSGRGKETQYF	TGCGCCAGCAGCTTGGTTTCTAGCGGGAGGGGAAAAGAGACCCAGTACTTC
.	14	TRBV1	TRBJ1-5	.	CTSRQGRSNQPQHF	TGCACCAGCAGACAGGGACGCAGCAATCAGCCCCAGCATTTT
.	15	TRBV7-2	TRBJ2-7	TRBD2	CASSTTSGDSYEQYF	TGTGCCAGCAGCACGACTAGCGGGGACTCCTACGAGCAGTACTTC
.	17	TRBV4-3	TRBJ1-3	TRBD1	CASSQDTRTGDGNTIYF	TGCGCCAGCAGCCAAGATACGAGGACAGGGGATGGAAACACCATATATTTT
.	15	TRBV11-2	TRBJ2-7	.	CASSLVSGRIHEQYF	TGTGCCAGCAGCTTAGTTTCAGGCAGGATCCACGAGCAGTACTTC
.	15	TRBV29-1	TRBJ2-3	TRBD1	CSVEGTGFGTDTQYF	TGCAGCGTTGAAGGGACAGGGTTTGGCACAGATACGCAGTATTTT
.	15	TRBV7-2	TRBJ2-5	TRBD2	CASSPGGAERETQYF	TGTGCCAGCAGCCCCGGGGGGGCGGAGCGGGAGACCCAGTACTTC
.	16	TRBV15	TRBJ1-4	.	CATSRVAIELGEKLFF	TGTGCCACCAGCAGAGTAGCAATAGAACTGGGTGAAAAACTGTTTTTT
.	13	TRBV18	TRBJ2-5	.	CASSPWSLETQYF	TGTGCCAGCTCACCATGGAGCTTAGAGACCCAGTACTTC
.	14	TRBV5-3	TRBJ2-3	TRBD1	CATTGQGAADTQYF	TGTGCCACAACTGGACAGGGGGCGGCAGATACGCAGTATTTT
.	16	TRBV5-4	TRBJ2-3	TRBD2	CASSLVASGGADTQYF	TGTGCCAGCAGCTTGGTGGCTAGCGGGGGGGCAGATACGCAGTATTTT
.	17	TRBV4-1	TRBJ1-3	TRBD1	CASSQDRDSYSGNTIYF	TGCGCCAGCAGCCAAGACAGGGACAGCTACTCTGGAAACACCATATATTTT
.	15	TRBV30	TRBJ1-4	.	CAWRARLQFNEKLFF	TGTGCCTGGAGGGCCCGATTACAGTTTAATGAAAAACTGTTTTTT
.	20	TRBV28	TRBJ1-1	TRBD1	CASSLYGTGAHGGMNTEAFF	TGTGCCAGCAGTTTATACGGGACAGGGGCCCACGGGGGTATGAACACTGAAGCTTTCTTT
.	15	TRBV6-5	TRBJ2-7	TRBD1	CASRSGNRGSYEQYF	TGTGCCAGCAGATCAGGTAACAGGGGGAGCTACGAGCAGTACTTC
.	15	TRBV7-9	TRBJ2-7	TRBD2	CASSHWAGETYEQYF	TGTGCCAGCAGCCATTGGGCGGGAGAGACCTACGAGCAGTACTTC
.	14	TRBV10-3	TRBJ1-5	.	CATTQGLSNQPQHF	TGTGCCACCACCCAGGGTCTTAGCAATCAGCCCCAGCATTTT
.	14	TRBV6-5	TRBJ1-1	.	CASSYSTEHTEAFF	TGTGCCAGCAGTTACTCCACAGAGCACACTGAAGCTTTCTTT
.	15	TRBV5-1	TRBJ2-5	TRBD1	CASSPGTGGAETQYF	TGCGCCAGCAGCCCGGGTACAGGGGGCGCGGAGACCCAGTACTTC
.	15	TRBV6-5	TRBJ2-7	.	CASSAGLRSSYEQYF	TGTGCCAGCAGTGCGGGACTTAGGAGCTCCTACGAGCAGTACTTC
.	15	TRBV15	TRBJ2-1	.	CATSRDTWENNEQFF	TGTGCCACCAGCAGAGATACTTGGGAGAACAATGAGCAGTTCTTC
.	13	TRBV7-3	TRBJ2-3	.	CASSLPDVDTQYF	TGTGCCAGCAGCCTACCTGATGTAGATACGCAGTATTTT
few	16	TRBV6-1	TRBJ1-5	.	CASSEAAGYSNQPQHF	TGTGCCAGCAGTGAAGCAGCAGGTTATAGCAATCAGCCCCAGCATTTT
once	13	TRBV19	TRBJ1-1	.	CASSGGANTEAFF	TGTGCCAGTAGCGGAGGGGCGAACACTGAAGCTTTCTTT
once	17	TRBV5-1	TRBJ2-1	TRBD2	CASTGTSGRAGYNEQFF	TGCGCCAGCACCGGGACTAGCGGGAGGGCCGGTTACAATGAGCAGTTCTTC
.	17	TRBV4-2	TRBJ1-2	.	CASSQFGGGRIAGGYTF	TGTGCCAGCAGCCAATTTGGGGGGGGCCGGATCGCCGGGGGCTACACCTTC
.	14	TRBV6-6	TRBJ1-1	.	CAGRPGLVNTEAFF	TGTGCCGGCCGGCCGGGACTGGTGAACACTGAAGCTTTCTTT